A single sample is the source of the 4 T cell receptor beta chains below, sequenced in a study of blood T cell repertoires in COVID-19. Some clones are missing from TCRdb's copy, which holds only in-frame ones; the method was immunoSEQ multiplex PCR. Of approximately 170,000 clones listed, about 86% are singletons. The source material was peripheral blood. Source of these receptors: a man aged 45-60 years with active or convalescent COVID-19.

The chain combines TRBV19 with TRBJ2-6, with D perhaps TRBD1 (7 bases). Trimming removed 5 bases at V and 2 bases at J, with 13 bases between. Germline values: CDR1 LNHDA, CDR2 SQIVND (reference sequence). CDR3 length: 16 residues. As DNA, the CDR3 is TGTGCCAGTAGTCTTGGAGGGGGCACTGGGGCCAACGTCCTGACTTTC. Amino acid sequence: CASSLGGGTGANVLTF.

The chain couples TRBV2 to TRBJ2-2; D is perhaps TRBD2 (6 bases). Germline V gene data show CDR1 as SNHLY and CDR2 as FYNNEI. The CDR3 extends over 14 amino acids. Trimming stripped 9 bases from V and 2 bases from J, with 13 bases between. This CDR3 is CASYSGVNTGELFF. The CDR3 DNA is TGTGCCAGTTATAGCGGAGTAAACACCGGGGAGCTGTTTTTT.

This chain connects TRBV30 to TRBJ1-5; D remains unclear. Germline CDR1 is GTSNPN and CDR2 is SVGIG (reference sequence). V gave up 4 bases and J gave up 3 bases, with 10 bases separating them. The CDR3 has 13 residues. Here the CDR3 reads CAWTYGANQPQHF. The CDR3 nucleotides are TGTGCCTGGACTTACGGTGCCAATCAGCCCCAGCATTTT.

The rearrangement links TRBV3-1 (or the pseudogene TRBV3-2) to TRBJ2-5; D remains ambiguous. Trimming removed 0 bases from V and 3 bases from J, with 11 bases in between. The CDR3 is 15 residues long. Germline V gives CDR1 LGHDT, CDR2 YNNKEL (reference sequence). CDR3 in amino acids: CASSQEGTAKETQYF. Here the CDR3 DNA reads TGTGCCAGCAGCCAAGAGGGCACAGCTAAAGAGACCCAGTACTTC.